This TCR beta chain was profiled in a study of blood T cell repertoires in COVID-19. Study background: Sample material is recorded as cDNA or gDNA derived from T cells, B-cell-depleted T cells, or PBMCs.

TCRdb's copy holds only in-frame clones and misses some; the assay was immunoSEQ multiplex PCR. The table lists 140,000 to 150,000 clones, 70% to 90% of them singletons. Living in about two dozen US areas, the participants were between roughly 18 and 90 years of age. The length of the CDR3 is 12 residues. The ends were cut back, 5 bases at V and 4 bases at J, with 11 bases in the middle. Germline V gene sequence: CDR1 SQVTM, CDR2 ANQGSEA. The chain links TRBV29-1 to TRBJ2-5, with no clear D. The sequence derives from a woman aged 25 to 39 with acute COVID-19. Sequenced input: PBMCs or T cells enriched from blood (not recorded which). The CDR3 spells CSVTTPGETQYF. The CDR3 bases are TGCAGCGTTACCACCCCAGGAGAGACCCAGTACTTC.